Listed here are 21 T cell receptor beta chains from one sample, sequenced in a study of cytomegalovirus exposure and HLA in healthy donors. The PCR used 60 Vbeta and 13 Jbeta primers. Sequencing used immunoSEQ multiplex PCR; TCRdb keeps in-frame clones, though not all of them. The profile covers 200,000 or so clones, with about 80% appearing a single time and around 2% taken by the ten largest. The sequencing input was PBMCs. The source is a woman aged 18-30 years in good health and CMV-seropositive.

The genes are TRBV7-2 and TRBJ1-5, with 8 nucleotides matching TRBD1. The length of the CDR3 is 15 residues. J gave up 5 bases and V 4 bases, and 7 bases lay outside the gene matches. Germline CDR1 is SGHTA and CDR2 is FQGNSA. As DNA, the CDR3 is TGTGCCAGCAGCTCGCGGACAGGGCAAGATCAGCCCCAGCATTTT. This sequence encodes CASSSRTGQDQPQHF.

The chain has TRBV7-3 and TRBJ2-2, with 10 bases identical to TRBD1. J was trimmed by 6 bases and V by 3 bases; bases with no gene match: 4. In germline, CDR1 is SGHTA, CDR2 FQGTGA. The CDR3 runs 15 residues. CDR3 nucleotide sequence: TGTGCCAGCAGCTTCGGACAGGGGGAGGCCGGGGAGCTGTTTTTT. Its protein is CASSFGQGEAGELFF.

This rearrangement joins TRBV5-1 to TRBJ2-1; 12 nucleotides align to TRBD2. Trimming took 4 bases from V and 9 from J; bases not matched to a gene: 23. The length of the CDR3 is 20 residues. Looked up from germline, CDR1 is SGHRS and CDR2 is YFSETQ. The CDR3 sequence is CASSLSSVALGLAGSIEQFF. The CDR3 coding sequence is TGCGCCAGCAGCCTATCATCGGTGGCTCTTGGACTAGCGGGGTCTATTGAGCAGTTCTTC.

This clone appeared a few times. The gene calls are TRBV4-1 and TRBJ2-3; 11 bases agree with TRBD2. The ends lost 0 bases at V and 1 base at J; junction bases unmatched: 15. The length of the CDR3 is 21 residues. Germline CDR1 reads MGHRA; CDR2 reads YSYEKL. CDR3 coding DNA: TGCGCCAGCAGCCAAGATGGTCTTGTAGCGGGGGGGCCGTTTGGCACAGATACGCAGTATTTT. Residues: CASSQDGLVAGGPFGTDTQYF.

In nucleotides, the CDR3 is TGTGCCTGGAGTCCACCGACTTCTTATGAAAAACTGTTTTTT. Encoded protein: CAWSPPTSYEKLFF. This sequence joins TRBV30 and TRBJ1-4; D gene uncertain. The V gene lost 2 bases and the J gene lost 6 bases, with 13 bases spanning the gap. Per germline, CDR1 GTSNPN and CDR2 SVGIG (reference sequence). This CDR3 contains 14 residues.

This rearrangement joins TRBV28 to TRBJ1-2; D perhaps matches TRBD1 (5 bases). The CDR3 sequence is 15 residues long. Germline CDR1 and CDR2: MDHEN and SYDVKM. Trimming cost V 6 bases and J 5 bases, with 19 bases left between them. The CDR3 spells CASSKMQTALYGYTF. The CDR3 DNA reads TGTGCCAGCAGCAAAATGCAGACAGCCCTTTATGGCTACACCTTC.

In this sample, this clone turned up once. The V and J genes are TRBV2 and TRBJ2-2; D is possibly TRBD2 (6 bases). The CDR3 extends over 15 amino acids. The V end was cut by 6 bases, the J end by 2 bases, with 13 bases between. Germline values: CDR1 SNHLY, CDR2 FYNNEI. CDR3: CASRDPGENTGELFF. CDR3 bases: TGTGCCAGCAGAGACCCGGGGGAAAACACCGGGGAGCTGTTTTTT.

The chain combines TRBV2 with TRBJ2-3; 8 positions match TRBD1. CDR1 and CDR2 from the germline V gene are SNHLY and FYNNEI. V trimming: 6 bases; J trimming: 6 bases; junction bases outside the gene matches: 8. The CDR3 length is 14 residues. CDR3 in DNA: TGTGCCAGCAGAGCGCAGGGGGCGCGGGATACGCAGTATTTT. Protein sequence: CASRAQGARDTQYF.

V is TRBV4-1 and J is TRBJ2-3, with TRBD1 matching over 10 bases. The CDR3 has 16 amino acids. CDR1 is MGHRA and CDR2 is YSYEKL in the germline V gene. V was clipped by 0 bases and J by 3 bases; unmatched bases: 3. The CDR3 loop is CASSQDPGQGTDTQYF. Here the CDR3 DNA reads TGCGCCAGCAGCCAAGATCCGGGACAGGGGACAGATACGCAGTATTTT.

The gene calls are TRBV7-3 and TRBJ2-5; tentative D call: TRBD2 (5 bases). The CDR3 extends over 9 amino acids. Germline lookup yields CDR1 SGHTA and CDR2 FQGTGA. Trimming left V 10 bases short and J 5 bases short, with 5 bases between. CDR3 sequence (DNA): TGTGCCAAGCGGGAGACCCAGTACTTC. Protein product: CAKRETQYF.

The chain joins TRBV2 to TRBJ2-3; no firm D call. CDR1 SNHLY and CDR2 FYNNEI come from the germline V gene. The CDR3 is 12 residues long. The CDR3 DNA reads as TGTGCGAGGCGCGAGAGGACAGATACGCAGTATTTT. It translates to CARRERTDTQYF.

This chain joins TRBV18 and TRBJ1-1; no clear D. Germline loops: CDR1 KGHSH, CDR2 LQKENI. This CDR3 comprises 13 residues. Between the trimmed V and J ends, which lost 1 base and 6 bases, there was a span of 9 bases. CDR3 residues: CASSPLEHPEAFF. In DNA, the CDR3 is TGTGCCAGCTCACCACTGGAGCACCCTGAAGCTTTCTTT.

The genes are TRBV5-1 and TRBJ2-3; 9 nucleotides match TRBD2. The CDR3 is 17 residues long. Germline trimming cut 7 bases from V and 2 bases from J; bases unmatched to any gene: 14. CDR1 and CDR2 (germline): SGHRS, YFSETQ. The CDR3 DNA sequence: TGCGCCAGCGGTGTTGGAAGCGGGGGGACTTTCACAGATACGCAGTATTTT. Protein: CASGVGSGGTFTDTQYF. Full variable domain (remainder filled in from reference TRBV5-1 and TRBJ2-3): KAGVTQTPRYLIKTRGQQVTLSCSPISGHRSVSWYQQTPGQGLQFLFEYFSETQRNKGNFPGRFSGRQFSNSRSEMNVSTLELGDSALYLCASGVGSGGTFTDTQYFGPGTRLTVL.

This clone was detected only once. The chain employs TRBV5-6 and TRBJ1-5, with D perhaps TRBD1 (5 bases). Trimming took off 4 bases at V and 5 bases at J, with 16 bases between the two ends. Germline CDR1 is SGHDT and CDR2 is YYEEEE. This CDR3 spans 15 amino acids. CDR3 protein: CASSRSVTADQPQHF. The DNA for the CDR3 is TGTGCCAGCAGCCGGTCGGTGACAGCCGATCAGCCCCAGCATTTT.

The chain employs TRBV5-1 and TRBJ2-1; 10 bases map to TRBD2. This CDR3 has 15 amino acids. The V gene's germline CDR1 is SGHRS and CDR2 YFSETQ. J gave up 3 bases and V 4 bases, and 4 bases lay outside the gene matches. The CDR3 DNA reads as TGCGCCAGCAGCACATTAGCGGGGGGCTACAATGAGCAGTTCTTC. It codes for CASSTLAGGYNEQFF. Full variable domain (outside the CDR3, taken from reference TRBV5-1 and TRBJ2-1): KAGVTQTPRYLIKTRGQQVTLSCSPISGHRSVSWYQQTPGQGLQFLFEYFSETQRNKGNFPGRFSGRQFSNSRSEMNVSTLELGDSALYLCASSTLAGGYNEQFFGPGTRLTVL.

The chain combines TRBV19 with TRBJ1-3, with 7 bases aligning to TRBD1. Germline V gene sequence: CDR1 LNHDA, CDR2 SQIVND (reference sequence). The CDR3 sequence is 13 residues long. Trimming removed 10 bases from V and 2 bases from J; junction bases left unmatched: 5. CDR3 sequence reads: CATRTGAGNTIYF. CDR3 bases: TGTGCCACCCGCACAGGGGCTGGAAACACCATATATTTT.

This clone was seen only a few times. The V call is TRBV4-3, the J call TRBJ1-2, with TRBD1 matching over 8 bases. The V segment lost 2 bases and the J segment 6 bases; nucleotides outside the gene matches: 8. The CDR3 is made up of 15 amino acids. The germline gives CDR1 LGHNA, CDR2 YSLEER. DNA for the CDR3: TGCGCCAGCAGCCAAACCGTTGACAGGGGCGATGGCTACACCTTC. Its protein is CASSQTVDRGDGYTF.

In its sample, this clone was seen a few times. V usage is TRBV7-3 and J usage is TRBJ1-5, with D unresolved. The V end lost 5 bases, the J end lost 6 bases, and 11 bases lay between the germline ends. Looked up from germline, CDR1 is SGHTA and CDR2 is FQGTGA. This CDR3 comprises 13 residues. The DNA for the CDR3 is TGTGCCAGCAGCCAAACGGAGGGTCAGCCCCAGCATTTT. It encodes CASSQTEGQPQHF.

The rearrangement joins TRBV28 to TRBJ2-7; the D is unclear. Germline CDR1 MDHEN, CDR2 SYDVKM. This CDR3 region has 11 residues. V lost 6 bases to trimming and J lost 7 bases, with 10 bases between them. CDR3 residues: CASSAGWEQYF. The DNA of the CDR3 is TGTGCCAGCAGCGCCGGGTGGGAGCAGTACTTC.

The chain links TRBV29-1 to TRBJ1-6; weak D call: TRBD1 (6 bases). Trimming took 2 bases from V and 0 from J, leaving 20 bases between them. The CDR3 loop spans 19 amino acids. Germline CDR1 is SQVTM and CDR2 is ANQGSEA. The CDR3 DNA reads TGCAGCGTTGAACACCCCGGGGGGGACACCAGCTCCTATAATTCACCCCTCCACTTT. Amino acids: CSVEHPGGDTSSYNSPLHF.

J is TRBJ2-1 and V is TRBV5-4; 10 positions match TRBD2. Germline trimming cut 7 bases from V and 5 bases from J; bases unmatched to any gene: 12. The CDR3 consists of 16 residues. Germline V lookup: CDR1 SGHNT, CDR2 YYREEE (reference sequence). The CDR3 nucleotides are TGTGCCAGCGTTGATAGCGGGGGGCCTAAGAACAATGAGCAGTTCTTC. This gives the protein CASVDSGGPKNNEQFF.